Presented here are 9 T cell receptor beta chains from one specimen sequenced in a study of blood T cell repertoires in COVID-19. TCRdb keeps only in-frame clones here, not all; method: immunoSEQ multiplex PCR. The sample consists of more than 100,000 clones, around nine tenths of them appearing once. Sequencing was performed on peripheral blood. The receptors stem from a woman at least 80 years old in a cohort sampled during active COVID-19.

The V gene is TRBV7-9, the J gene TRBJ2-7; 7 nucleotides line up with TRBD1. Per the germline V gene, CDR1 is SEHNR and CDR2 is FQNEAQ (reference sequence). CDR3 length: 13 residues. Trimming cost V 5 bases and J 3 bases; bases outside gene matches: 4. CDR3 coding DNA: TGTGCCAGCAGCACCGGGACAGTCTACGAGCAGTACTTC. Translated: CASSTGTVYEQYF.

The count of this clone is one. The CDR3 sequence is CASSPGTGGDGYTF. CDR3 nucleotide sequence: TGTGCCAGCAGCCCGGGGACAGGGGGCGACGGCTACACCTTC. V is TRBV7-3 and J is TRBJ1-2; the match to TRBD1 covers 12 bases. The CDR3 is made up of 14 amino acids. The V segment lost 5 bases and the J segment 8 bases; nucleotides outside the gene matches: 6. Per the germline V gene, CDR1 is SGHTA and CDR2 is FQGTGA.

The chain is built from TRBV27 and TRBJ1-6; D not resolved. V was pared by 3 bases and J by 7 bases, with 10 bases between. Per germline, CDR1 MNHEY and CDR2 SMNVEV (reference sequence). The CDR3 runs to 14 residues. CDR3: CASSFVRWNSPLHF. The DNA for the CDR3 is TGTGCCAGCAGTTTTGTTCGGTGGAATTCACCCCTCCACTTT.

In its sample, this clone was seen once. The chain carries TRBV5-1 and TRBJ1-3, with D possibly being TRBD1 (5 bases). The CDR3 is 16 amino acids. CDR1 is SGHRS, CDR2 YFSETQ, per germline. Trimming took 4 bases from V and 2 from J, leaving 16 bases between them. CDR3 region: CASSLGGTQAGNTIYF. The CDR3 DNA reads as TGCGCCAGCAGCCTCGGGGGGACCCAGGCTGGAAACACCATATATTTT.

This rearrangement joins TRBV21-1 to TRBJ2-7; the table's D call, TRBD1, has no DNA check behind it. TRBV21-1 is a known pseudogene. This CDR3 comprises 16 residues. For the CDR3, the DNA is TGTGCCAGCAGCAAAGAGGGCTGGTACAGGTTCTACGAGCAGTACTTC. Protein: CASSKEGWYRFYEQYF.

V is TRBV3-1 (or the pseudogene TRBV3-2) and J is TRBJ2-1; 10 bases map to TRBD2. V lost 5 bases to trimming and J lost 8 bases; unmatched junction nucleotides: 9. This CDR3 contains 15 residues. Germline V gives CDR1 LGHDT, CDR2 YNNKEL (reference sequence). The DNA for the CDR3 is TGTGCCAGCAGCGAAAAGGCTAGCGGGGGCTATGAGCAGTTCTTC. Protein: CASSEKASGGYEQFF.

The V call is TRBV29-1, the J call TRBJ1-6; TRBD1 aligns across 7 bases. The CDR3 runs to 17 residues. The germline V gene encodes CDR1 SQVTM and CDR2 ANQGSEA. CDR3 loop: CTLTTGSLRHLNSPLHF. The CDR3 nucleotides are TGCACCCTCACGACAGGGAGCCTGCGACATCTCAATTCACCCCTCCACTTT.

This clone was seen just once. The J gene is TRBJ1-4, the V gene TRBV12-3 or TRBV12-4; D gene ambiguous. The V end was cut by 5 bases, the J end by 8 bases, with 12 bases between. This CDR3 comprises 13 residues. DNA of the CDR3: TGTGCCAGCAGTCCCCCAACCGGGGAAAAACTGTTTTTT. Residues: CASSPPTGEKLFF.

V gene TRBV29-1 combines with J gene TRBJ2-7, with TRBD1 identical over 10 bases. Per the germline V gene, CDR1 is SQVTM and CDR2 is ANQGSEA. The CDR3 has 13 residues. With 7 bases clipped from V and 5 bases from J, the junction kept 8 bases outside the gene matches. This CDR3 is CSAPGQGMNEQYF. The CDR3 nucleotides are TGCAGCGCTCCGGGACAGGGGATGAACGAGCAGTACTTC.